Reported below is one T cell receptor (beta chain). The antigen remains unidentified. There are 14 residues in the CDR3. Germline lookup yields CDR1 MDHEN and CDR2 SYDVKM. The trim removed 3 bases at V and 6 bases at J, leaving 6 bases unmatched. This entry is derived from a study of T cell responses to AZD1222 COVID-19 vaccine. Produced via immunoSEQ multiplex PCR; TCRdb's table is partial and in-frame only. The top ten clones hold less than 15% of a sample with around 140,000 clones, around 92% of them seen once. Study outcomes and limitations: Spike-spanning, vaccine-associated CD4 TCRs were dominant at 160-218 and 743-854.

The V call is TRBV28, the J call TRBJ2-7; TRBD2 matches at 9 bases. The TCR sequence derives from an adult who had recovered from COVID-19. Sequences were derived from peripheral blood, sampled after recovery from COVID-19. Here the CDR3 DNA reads TGTGCCAGCAGTTTCGTGTTAGCGGGAGCCGAGCAGTACTTC. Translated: CASSFVLAGAEQYF.